These 7 T cell receptor beta chains were sequenced from one sample in a study of blood T cell repertoires in COVID-19. The method was immunoSEQ multiplex PCR; TCRdb's version includes in-frame clones alone and lacks a portion of them. The sample includes a few hundred thousand clones, roughly 84% of them seen just once. Material: peripheral blood. The receptors stem from a man between 50 and 59 years old with active or convalescent COVID-19.

The rearrangement links TRBV4-1 to TRBJ1-6; weak D call: TRBD1 (6 bases). The germline V and J ends were trimmed by 0 bases and 2 bases, with 17 bases remaining between them. CDR1 and CDR2 from the germline V gene are MGHRA and YSYEKL. The length of the CDR3 is 19 residues. CDR3 loop: CASSQEGGIHITYNSPLHF. CDR3 nucleotides: TGCGCCAGCAGCCAAGAAGGGGGAATCCACATCACCTATAATTCACCCCTCCACTTT.

This clone was seen a single time. This sequence joins TRBV7-2 and TRBJ1-4; a possible D gene is TRBD1 (5 bases). Trimming took off 10 bases at V and 7 bases at J, with 10 bases between the two ends. The germline V gene encodes CDR1 SGHTA and CDR2 FQGNSA. This CDR3 comprises 11 residues. The CDR3 bases are TGTGCCACGGGGGGTCCTGAAAAACTGTTTTTT. It codes for CATGGPEKLFF. The full variable domain, in which reference TRBV7-2 and TRBJ1-4 provide the parts outside the CDR3, is GAGVSQSPSNKVTEKGKDVELRCDPISGHTALYWYRQSLGQGLEFLIYFQGNSAPDKSGLPSDRFSAERTGGSVSTLTIQRTQQEDSAVYLCATGGPEKLFFGSGTQLSVL.

The V call is TRBV7-2, the J call TRBJ1-2; 8 bases are shared with TRBD1. The V segment lost 4 bases and the J segment 5 bases; nucleotides outside the gene matches: 6. CDR3 length: 14 residues. Germline values: CDR1 SGHTA, CDR2 FQGNSA. CDR3 sequence reads: CASSSGQGQYGYTF. The CDR3, as DNA: TGTGCCAGCAGCTCCGGACAGGGCCAGTATGGCTACACCTTC.

The chain is built from TRBV30 and TRBJ1-1; D is possibly TRBD1 (6 bases). Trimming took off 2 bases at V and 3 bases at J, with 10 bases between the two ends. CDR1 and CDR2 from the germline V gene are GTSNPN and SVGIG (reference sequence). The CDR3 is made up of 13 amino acids. The CDR3 DNA reads TGTGCCTGGAGTCAGGGGATGGACACTGAAGCTTTCTTT. It yields the protein CAWSQGMDTEAFF.

The chain carries TRBV12-3 or TRBV12-4 and TRBJ2-7; TRBD1 might be the D (5 bases). This CDR3 comprises 12 residues. V lost 6 bases and J lost 5, with 11 bases in between. CDR3 in amino acids: CASSLFRDEQYF. The CDR3 DNA is TGTGCCAGCAGCCTATTCAGGGACGAGCAGTACTTC.

This rearrangement joins TRBV7-9 to TRBJ2-1; TRBD2 matches at 8 bases. CDR1 and CDR2 (germline): SEHNR, FQNEAQ (reference sequence). The CDR3 covers 16 residues. V lost 5 bases to trimming and J lost 2 bases; unmatched junction nucleotides: 8. As DNA, the CDR3 is TGTGCCAGCAGCCCTTTGCGGGGGGTTACCTACAATGAGCAGTTCTTC. This gives the protein CASSPLRGVTYNEQFF. Together with reference TRBV7-9 and TRBJ2-1, the CDR3 gives the full variable domain: DTGVSQNPRHKITKRGQNVTFRCDPISEHNRLYWYRQTLGQGPEFLTYFQNEAQLEKSRLLSDRFSAERPKGSFSTLEIQRTEQGDSAMYLCASSPLRGVTYNEQFFGPGTRLTVL.

This clone occurred once. V usage is TRBV5-1 and J usage is TRBJ2-3; 7 bases map to TRBD2. Trimming took 4 bases from V and 4 from J; bases not matched to a gene: 9. This CDR3 comprises 15 residues. Germline values: CDR1 SGHRS, CDR2 YFSETQ. CDR3 DNA sequence: TGCGCCAGCAGCCCGAGCGGGAAAGGCGCAGATACGCAGTATTTT. Its translation: CASSPSGKGADTQYF.